These T cell receptor beta chains were read from a single sample in a study of Ad26.COV2.S vaccination and SARS-CoV-2 variants. The protocol was immunoSEQ multiplex PCR, while the TCRdb copy is restricted to in-frame clones and leaves out a portion. The table has around 450,000 clones, around 90% seen once. This specimen consisted of peripheral blood, obtained in a trial of Ad26.COV2.S vaccine versus placebo. Source of these receptors: a person aged 18-65 years who received the Ad26.COV2.S COVID-19 vaccine or a placebo. The CDR3 runs from the conserved cysteine through the conserved F or W. D genes are given only for firm matches. Clone sizes are given selectively: once, few, many, or a class where the clone is expanded.

d_call,j_call,clone_size,v_call,cdr3_nt,cdr3_aa
TRBD1,TRBJ2-1,few,TRBV12-3/TRBV12-4,TGTGCCAGCAGTTTAGACGGACAGGGGGAGTTCTTC,CASSLDGQGEFF
.,TRBJ2-7,once,TRBV5-5,TGTGCCAGCAGCCGCCTCTCCGATACCTACGAGCAGTACTTC,CASSRLSDTYEQYF
.,TRBJ1-4,.,TRBV5-1,TGCGCCAGCAGCTTGGGGCAGGGGAAAGGCGAAAAACTGTTTTTT,CASSLGQGKGEKLFF
TRBD1,TRBJ1-6,once,TRBV4-1,TGCGCCAGCAGCCGAACTGGGACAGGGATACGTTCACCCCTCCACTTT,CASSRTGTGIRSPLHF
TRBD1,TRBJ2-7,.,TRBV13,TGTGCCAGCAGCAAAAACAGGGGAGAGGGCTCCTACGAGCAGTACTTC,CASSKNRGEGSYEQYF
TRBD2,TRBJ2-1,.,TRBV5-1,TGCGCCAGCAGCCAACTAGCGGGAGGGGGGAATGAGCAGTTCTTC,CASSQLAGGGNEQFF
.,TRBJ2-3,once,TRBV7-3,TGTGCCAGCAGCTTAACAGGAGGCACAGATACGCAGTATTTT,CASSLTGGTDTQYF
.,TRBJ2-1,few,TRBV19,TGTGCCAGTAGTCCCGTTGCAAGCTCCTACAATGAGCAGTTCTTC,CASSPVASSYNEQFF
.,TRBJ2-7,.,TRBV2,TGTGCCAGCAGGGCCAGTACCGGGAGCTCCTACGAGCAGTACTTC,CASRASTGSSYEQYF
.,TRBJ2-1,.,TRBV15,TGTGCCACCGGTGAGGGGGAGGCCTACAATGAGCAGTTCTTC,CATGEGEAYNEQFF
.,TRBJ2-1,.,TRBV7-7,TGTGCTAGCAGCGCTGGTGGGCCAAGCTCCTACAATGAGCAGTTCTTC,CASSAGGPSSYNEQFF
TRBD1,TRBJ2-7,.,TRBV13,TGTGCCAGCAGCCAAGGGGGCTTGGACACCCACGAGCAGTACTTC,CASSQGGLDTHEQYF
.,TRBJ2-3,.,TRBV19,TGTGCCAGTAGTATATCATGGGCCACAGATACGCAGTATTTT,CASSISWATDTQYF
TRBD1,TRBJ2-1,.,TRBV4-1,TGCGCCAGCAGCCAAGTTCGAGACAGGGTCAATGAGCAGTTCTTC,CASSQVRDRVNEQFF
.,TRBJ2-5,once,TRBV12-3/TRBV12-4,TGTGCCAGCAGTTTGCTCAGGGAAGAGACCCAGTACTTC,CASSLLREETQYF
.,TRBJ1-5,.,TRBV6-1,TGTGCCAGCAGTGAATTGGGGTGGGGGGGTACTCAGCCCCAGCATTTT,CASSELGWGGTQPQHF
.,TRBJ2-7,.,TRBV5-6,TGTGCCAGCAGCTTCTCATCCCCAGGAACCTACGAGCAGTACTTC,CASSFSSPGTYEQYF
TRBD1,TRBJ2-3,.,TRBV23-1,TGCGCCAGCAGTCAATCGACCGGACAGGCCACAGATACGCAGTATTTT,CASSQSTGQATDTQYF
.,TRBJ1-1,.,TRBV5-6,TGTGCCAGCAGCTTGGGCAGGAACACTGAAGCTTTCTTT,CASSLGRNTEAFF
.,TRBJ1-5,.,TRBV5-6,TGTGCCAGCAGCTTGGGACCGGGTCAGCCCCAGCATTTT,CASSLGPGQPQHF
.,TRBJ2-6,.,TRBV5-4,TGTGCCACCTCCCCGGGGATCTCTGGGGCCAACGTCCTGACTTTC,CATSPGISGANVLTF
.,TRBJ2-1,.,TRBV19,TGTGCCTCCACGGGGCTAGCATCTGAGCAGTTCTTC,CASTGLASEQFF
.,TRBJ2-1,.,TRBV6-4,TGTGCCAGCAGTGACTCGATAGGGTATGAGCAGTTCTTC,CASSDSIGYEQFF
.,TRBJ1-1,few,TRBV5-1,TGCGCCAGCAGCCTCGTAGGACCGAACACTGAAGCTTTCTTT,CASSLVGPNTEAFF
.,TRBJ1-6,once,TRBV4-2,TGTGCCAGCAGCCAAGGGCCAGTTCGGGTCTATAATTCACCCCTCCACTTT,CASSQGPVRVYNSPLHF
TRBD1,TRBJ1-3,.,TRBV5-6,TGTGCCAGCAGCTTCGCCAGGGGGGCCACCATATATTTT,CASSFARGATIYF
TRBD2,TRBJ2-3,.,TRBV10-3,TGTGCCATCAGTGAGTTACCGGGACTAGCGGGAGATTCAGATACGCAGTATTTT,CAISELPGLAGDSDTQYF
TRBD2,TRBJ2-1,.,TRBV5-5,TGTGCCAGCAGCTCCGGACTAGCGGGAGGGAATGAGCAGTTCTTC,CASSSGLAGGNEQFF
.,TRBJ1-5,.,TRBV27,TGTGCCAGCAGTTTGAGTGGTAACGGCCAGCCCCAGCATTTT,CASSLSGNGQPQHF
TRBD1,TRBJ2-5,.,TRBV5-8,TGTGCCAGCAGCTCCGGGACAGGGGACCCCCAAGAGACCCAGTACTTC,CASSSGTGDPQETQYF
.,TRBJ2-4,.,TRBV6-1,TGTGCCAGCAGTGAGACCAACTGGGGGGCCAAAAACATTCAGTACTTC,CASSETNWGAKNIQYF
TRBD1,TRBJ1-3,.,TRBV19,TGTGCCAGTAATCGGGACAGAGCCTCTGGAAACACCATATATTTT,CASNRDRASGNTIYF
.,TRBJ2-1,.,TRBV27,TGTGCCAGCAGTTTATCGGTGGGGGAGCAGTTCTTC,CASSLSVGEQFF
.,TRBJ1-6,.,TRBV5-4,TGTGCCAGCAGCTCTCAGAGTGCAGCCACTTTCCACTTT,CASSSQSAATFHF
.,TRBJ2-1,.,TRBV10-3,TGTGCCATCAGTGGAGGGGGGCGGGAGAGGGGCTCCTACAATGAGCAGTTCTTC,CAISGGGRERGSYNEQFF
.,TRBJ1-5,.,TRBV27,TGTGCCAGCAGTTTCATGGGTCCAGGGGTGGGGGATCAGCCCCAGCATTTT,CASSFMGPGVGDQPQHF
.,TRBJ2-7,.,TRBV5-1,TGCGCCAGCAGCTTTGGACAGATGTGGACCTACGAGCAGTACTTC,CASSFGQMWTYEQYF
TRBD2,TRBJ2-7,.,TRBV27,TGTGCCAGCAGTTCCCTGGGACTAGCGGGAGGGCTCGAGCAGTACTTC,CASSSLGLAGGLEQYF
.,TRBJ1-5,.,TRBV28,TGTGCCAGCAGTTTATCCCTGGGCGGGAGGGATCAGCCCCAGCATTTT,CASSLSLGGRDQPQHF
.,TRBJ2-1,.,TRBV11-3,TGTGCCAGCAGCTTTGGCCCCCGGGGATACCATGAGCAGTTCTTC,CASSFGPRGYHEQFF
.,TRBJ2-2,.,TRBV12-3/TRBV12-4,TGTGCCAGCAGTTTATTCGACACCGGGGAGCTGTTTTTT,CASSLFDTGELFF
TRBD1,TRBJ2-6,once,TRBV5-6,TGTGCCAGCAGCAAAGGACAGGGGGATTGGTCTGGGGCCAACGTCCTGACTTTC,CASSKGQGDWSGANVLTF
.,TRBJ2-3,.,TRBV9,TGTGCCAGCAGCGTAGGTTCCAGAGCAGATACGCAGTATTTT,CASSVGSRADTQYF
.,TRBJ1-2,.,TRBV28,TGTGCCAGCAGTGCGTCTGGGTCTAACTATGGCTACACCTTC,CASSASGSNYGYTF
TRBD2,TRBJ2-7,.,TRBV5-8,TGTGCCAGCAGTGATGCGGGGGGATCCTACGAGCAGTACTTC,CASSDAGGSYEQYF
TRBD1,TRBJ1-6,.,TRBV5-1,TGCGCCAGCAGCTTGGGCGGACAGGGGGCTTTCAATTCACCCCTCCACTTT,CASSLGGQGAFNSPLHF
.,TRBJ2-7,.,TRBV14,TGTGCCAGCAGCCAAGATCTCTCGGGAGTGCAGTACTTC,CASSQDLSGVQYF
.,TRBJ1-1,.,TRBV9,TGTGCCAGCAGCGTAGGCACTCAGAACACTGAAGCTTTCTTT,CASSVGTQNTEAFF
.,TRBJ2-5,once,TRBV24-1,TGTGCCACCAGTGATTTCCCCGGGCAGGGTGCGGGAGAGACCCAGTACTTC,CATSDFPGQGAGETQYF